This T cell receptor (beta chain) stems from a study of T-cell reconstitution after alpha-beta-depleted transplantation in children. In the case of this clonotype: Its antigen is unknown.

Overall study results and limits: Some patients owed their high day-60 TCRbeta diversity to surviving recipient T cells and thymic progenitors.

V was trimmed by 5 bases and J by 7 bases, leaving 6 bases between them. Germline assignment: CDR1 GTSNPN and CDR2 SVGIG (reference sequence). The CDR3 totals 10 residues. This sample's TCRbeta library carried unique molecular identifier barcodes. TCRdb re-derived calls from the PCR reads in MiXCR, one entry per CDR3 protein. The top ten clones hold around 15% of a sample with about 460,000 distinct CDR3 sequences, about an eighth of them seen once. The clonotype originates from a female patient under 10 years old who had a stem cell transplant for aplastic anemia, so the T cells may come from the graft donor. Sequences were derived from PBMCs, mostly from graft donor cells, sampled 180 days after TCRalphabeta/CD19-depleted stem cell transplant. The chain uses TRBV30 and TRBJ2-1; D is uncertain. The CDR3 DNA reads as TGTGCCTGGGGAAGAAATGAGCAGTTCTTC. It encodes CAWGRNEQFF.